This T cell receptor beta chain was profiled in a study of cytotoxic CD8 clonotypes in ibrutinib-treated CLL. Study summary: Samples showed on average about 240,000 productive templates and 80,000 to 100,000 productive rearrangements. Study outcomes and limitations: At ibrutinib response, clonality increased, and at progression it declined back toward baseline.

As for this clone: Its matching antigen is unknown. The junction differs from germline at one of its ends, possibly a read error.

Assay used: immunoSEQ multiplex PCR; TCRdb lists only in-frame clones, some missing. The top ten hold 10% to 15% of the sample, which has over 120,000 clones, over 60% seen once. There are 15 residues in the CDR3. Looked up from germline, CDR1 is SEHNR and CDR2 is FQNEAQ (reference sequence). The rearrangement uses TRBV7-9 and TRBJ2-7; TRBD1 is a possible D gene (6 bases). Sequenced material: PBMCs, taken after 12 months of ibrutinib treatment. This TCR derives from a human donor with chronic lymphocytic leukemia. The CDR3 region has the DNA TGCGCCAGCAGCCAAGGGCCGCGGACAGAGTACGAGCAGTACTTC. The encoded protein is CASSQGPRTEYEQYF.